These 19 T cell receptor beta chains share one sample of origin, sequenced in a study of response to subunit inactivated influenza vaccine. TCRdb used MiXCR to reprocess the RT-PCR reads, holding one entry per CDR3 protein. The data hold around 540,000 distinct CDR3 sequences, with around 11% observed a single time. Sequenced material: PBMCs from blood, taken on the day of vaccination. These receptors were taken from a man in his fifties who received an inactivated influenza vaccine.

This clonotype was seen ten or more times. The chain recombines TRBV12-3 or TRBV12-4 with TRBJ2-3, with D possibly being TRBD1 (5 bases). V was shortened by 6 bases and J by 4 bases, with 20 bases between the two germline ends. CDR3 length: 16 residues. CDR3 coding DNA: TGTGCCAGCAGCCTGCCTTGGGGCTGGTTGCCAGATACGCAGTATTTT. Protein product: CASSLPWGWLPDTQYF.

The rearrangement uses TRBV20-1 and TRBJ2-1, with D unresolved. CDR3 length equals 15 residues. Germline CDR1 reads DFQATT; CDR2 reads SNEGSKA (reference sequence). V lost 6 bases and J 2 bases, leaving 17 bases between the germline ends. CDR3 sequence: CSAGRKTGTYNEQFF. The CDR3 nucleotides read TGCAGTGCGGGCAGGAAGACTGGAACCTACAATGAGCAGTTCTTC.

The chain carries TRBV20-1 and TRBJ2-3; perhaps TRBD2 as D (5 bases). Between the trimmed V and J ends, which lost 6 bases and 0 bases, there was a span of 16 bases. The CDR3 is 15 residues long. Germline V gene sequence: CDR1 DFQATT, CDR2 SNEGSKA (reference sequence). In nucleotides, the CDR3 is TGCAGTGCCAACCCCAGCGGAACTAGCACAGATACGCAGTATTTT. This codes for CSANPSGTSTDTQYF.

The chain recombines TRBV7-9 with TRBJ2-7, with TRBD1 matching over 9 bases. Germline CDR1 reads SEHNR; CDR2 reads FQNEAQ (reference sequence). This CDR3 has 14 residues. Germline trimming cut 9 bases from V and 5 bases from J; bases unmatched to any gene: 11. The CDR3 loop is CASGRQGTGNEQYF. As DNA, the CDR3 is TGTGCCAGTGGCCGCCAAGGGACAGGGAACGAGCAGTACTTC.

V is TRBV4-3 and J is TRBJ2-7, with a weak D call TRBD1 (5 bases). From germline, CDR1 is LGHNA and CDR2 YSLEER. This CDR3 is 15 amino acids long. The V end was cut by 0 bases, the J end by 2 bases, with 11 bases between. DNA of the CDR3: TGCGCCAGCAGCCAAGATTACGGCAGGGCCTACGAGCAGTACTTC. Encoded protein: CASSQDYGRAYEQYF.

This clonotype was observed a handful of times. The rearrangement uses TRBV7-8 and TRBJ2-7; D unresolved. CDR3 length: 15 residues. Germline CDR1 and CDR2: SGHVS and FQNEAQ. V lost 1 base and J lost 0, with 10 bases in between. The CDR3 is CASSLGVARSYEQYF. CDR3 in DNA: TGTGCCAGCAGCTTAGGAGTCGCGCGCTCCTACGAGCAGTACTTC.

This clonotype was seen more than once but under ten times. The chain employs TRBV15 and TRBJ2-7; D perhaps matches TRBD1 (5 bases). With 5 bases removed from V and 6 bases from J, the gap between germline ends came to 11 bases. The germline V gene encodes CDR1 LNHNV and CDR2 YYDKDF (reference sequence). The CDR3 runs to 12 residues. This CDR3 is CATSSPGFEQYF. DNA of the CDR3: TGTGCCACCAGCTCTCCAGGGTTCGAGCAGTACTTC.

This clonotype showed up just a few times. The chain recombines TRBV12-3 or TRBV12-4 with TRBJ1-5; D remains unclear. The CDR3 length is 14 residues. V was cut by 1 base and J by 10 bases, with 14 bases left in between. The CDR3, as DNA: TGTGCCAGCAGTTTAGGGGTAGGGTACAAACCCCAGCATTTT. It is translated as CASSLGVGYKPQHF.

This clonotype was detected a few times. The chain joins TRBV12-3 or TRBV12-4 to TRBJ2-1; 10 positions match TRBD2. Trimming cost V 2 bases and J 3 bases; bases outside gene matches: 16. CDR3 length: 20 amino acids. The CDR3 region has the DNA TGTGCCAGCAGTTTAATACGGACTAGCGGAAGGGGTCCCCTCTACAATGAGCAGTTCTTC. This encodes CASSLIRTSGRGPLYNEQFF.

CDR3 sequence reads: CASSFHLADNEQFF. The CDR3 nucleotides read TGCGCCAGCAGCTTCCACCTCGCGGACAATGAGCAGTTCTTC. The chain carries TRBV5-1 and TRBJ2-1; D is ambiguous. CDR3 size: 14 residues. V was trimmed by 2 bases and J by 5 bases, leaving 11 bases between them. Germline V gives CDR1 SGHRS, CDR2 YFSETQ.

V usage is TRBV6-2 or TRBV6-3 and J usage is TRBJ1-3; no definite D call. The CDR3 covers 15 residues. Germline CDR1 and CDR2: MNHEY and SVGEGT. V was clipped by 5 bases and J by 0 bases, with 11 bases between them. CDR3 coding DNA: TGTGCCAGCAGTCCCCCCCCCATCTCTGGAAACACCATATATTTT. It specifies CASSPPPISGNTIYF.

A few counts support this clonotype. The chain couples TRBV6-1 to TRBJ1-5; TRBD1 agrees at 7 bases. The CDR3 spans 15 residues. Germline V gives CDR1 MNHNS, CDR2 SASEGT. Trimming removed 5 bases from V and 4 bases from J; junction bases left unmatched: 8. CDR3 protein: CASSTTGQPNQPQHF. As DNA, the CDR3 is TGTGCCAGCAGTACCACGGGACAGCCGAATCAGCCCCAGCATTTT.

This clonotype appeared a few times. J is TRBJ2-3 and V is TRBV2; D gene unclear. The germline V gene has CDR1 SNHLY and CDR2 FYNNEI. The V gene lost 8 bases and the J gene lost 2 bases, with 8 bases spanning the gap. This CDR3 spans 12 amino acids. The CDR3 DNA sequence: TGTGCCAGCGCGACTGACACAGATACGCAGTATTTT. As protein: CASATDTDTQYF.

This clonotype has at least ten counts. The CDR3 region is CASSPGQGDYNEQFF. The CDR3 region has the DNA TGTGCCAGCAGCCCTGGACAGGGTGACTACAATGAGCAGTTCTTC. V is TRBV11-2 and J is TRBJ2-1; 8 nucleotides match TRBD1. V was clipped by 5 bases and J by 3 bases; unmatched bases: 6. Germline V CDR1 and CDR2: SGHAT, FQNNGV. This CDR3 contains 15 residues.

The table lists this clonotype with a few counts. Written as DNA, the CDR3 is TGTGCCAGCAGTTTGGAGGGCGGGCGGAACACTGAAGCTTTCTTT. Encoded protein: CASSLEGGRNTEAFF. The J gene is TRBJ1-1, the V gene TRBV27; the D is unclear. From germline, CDR1 is MNHEY and CDR2 SMNVEV (reference sequence). The CDR3 spans 15 residues. The V end lost 3 bases, the J end lost 1 base, and 12 bases lay between the germline ends.

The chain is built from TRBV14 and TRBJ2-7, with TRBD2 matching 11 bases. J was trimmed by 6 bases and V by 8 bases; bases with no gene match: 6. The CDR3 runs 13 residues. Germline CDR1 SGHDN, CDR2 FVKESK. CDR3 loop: CASGEGTSGEQYF. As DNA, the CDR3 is TGTGCCAGCGGGGAGGGGACTAGCGGCGAGCAGTACTTC.

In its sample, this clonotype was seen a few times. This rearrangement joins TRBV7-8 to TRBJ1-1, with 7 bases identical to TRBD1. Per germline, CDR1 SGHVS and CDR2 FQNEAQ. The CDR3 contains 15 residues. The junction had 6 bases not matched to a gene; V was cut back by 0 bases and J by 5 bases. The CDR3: CASSLAGQVGTEAFF. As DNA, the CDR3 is TGTGCCAGCAGCTTAGCAGGACAGGTGGGAACTGAAGCTTTCTTT.

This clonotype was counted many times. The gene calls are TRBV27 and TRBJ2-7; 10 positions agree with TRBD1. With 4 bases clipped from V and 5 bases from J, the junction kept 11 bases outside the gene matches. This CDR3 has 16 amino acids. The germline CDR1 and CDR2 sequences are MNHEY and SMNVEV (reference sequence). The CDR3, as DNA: TGTGCCAGCAGTTCCCTCCCCGGGACAGGGGAAGACGAGCAGTACTTC. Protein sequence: CASSSLPGTGEDEQYF.

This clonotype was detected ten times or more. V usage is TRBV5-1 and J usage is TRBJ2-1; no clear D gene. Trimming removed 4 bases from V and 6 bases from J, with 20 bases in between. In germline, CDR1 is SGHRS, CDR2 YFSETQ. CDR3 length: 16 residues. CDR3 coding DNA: TGCGCCAGCAGCCCCGGTCCTACCCGCTATTTCAATGAGCAGTTCTTC. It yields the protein CASSPGPTRYFNEQFF. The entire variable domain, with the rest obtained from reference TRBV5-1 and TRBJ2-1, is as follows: KAGVTQTPRYLIKTRGQQVTLSCSPISGHRSVSWYQQTPGQGLQFLFEYFSETQRNKGNFPGRFSGRQFSNSRSEMNVSTLELGDSALYLCASSPGPTRYFNEQFFGPGTRLTVL.